Shown below are 7 T cell receptor beta chains from a single sample sequenced in a study of blood T cell repertoires in COVID-19. The method was immunoSEQ multiplex PCR; TCRdb's version includes in-frame clones alone and lacks a portion of them. The table lists approximately 260,000 clones, over 75% of them singletons. Sequencing was carried out using peripheral blood. The receptors stem from a woman between 40 and 50 years old who had recovered from COVID-19.

The chain carries TRBV14 and TRBJ2-5; a weak D match, TRBD2 (6 bases). CDR3 length: 17 residues. From germline, CDR1 is SGHDN and CDR2 FVKESK. Between the trimmed V and J ends, which lost 0 bases and 5 bases, there was a span of 19 bases. The CDR3 coding sequence is TGTGCCAGCAGCCAAGATCGGGCGGGGCTCCTGGGGGAGACCCAGTACTTC. Translated: CASSQDRAGLLGETQYF.

The J gene is TRBJ1-2, the V gene TRBV19; 7 bases match TRBD1. This CDR3 has 14 residues. V lost 7 bases and J lost 7; bases outside the gene matches: 12. Germline loops: CDR1 LNHDA, CDR2 SQIVND (reference sequence). The CDR3 spells CASKFRDSSGGYTF. CDR3 nucleotides: TGTGCCAGTAAATTCCGGGACAGTAGCGGTGGCTACACCTTC.

The V gene is TRBV5-4, the J gene TRBJ2-7, with D possibly being TRBD1 (6 bases). This CDR3 has 13 amino acids. Germline V lookup: CDR1 SGHNT, CDR2 YYREEE (reference sequence). Trimming left V 3 bases short and J 3 bases short, with 10 bases between. CDR3 sequence: CASSWGQNYEQYF. The CDR3 coding sequence is TGTGCCAGCAGCTGGGGACAAAACTACGAGCAGTACTTC.

J is TRBJ2-1 and V is TRBV21-1; the D call of TRBD2 is as the table states it, not checked on the DNA. TRBV21-1 is recorded as a pseudogene. This CDR3 has 15 residues. The CDR3 region has the DNA TGTGCCAGCACCGAGACTAGCGGGGGGGCCGATGAGCAGTTCTTC. Its protein is CASTETSGGADEQFF.

This clone is a singleton in its sample. The V gene is TRBV28, the J gene TRBJ1-6; 8 positions match TRBD1. Unmatched junction bases numbered 7, after V lost 2 bases and J lost 7 bases. There are 16 residues in the CDR3. Germline V gives CDR1 MDHEN, CDR2 SYDVKM. The CDR3 DNA sequence: TGTGCCAGCAGTTTACTGCTGGGACAGGTAAATTCACCCCTCCACTTT. Translating gives CASSLLLGQVNSPLHF.

The V gene is TRBV2, the J gene TRBJ1-5, with TRBD1 identical over 8 bases. The trim removed 3 bases at V and 5 bases at J, leaving 6 bases unmatched. CDR1 is SNHLY, CDR2 FYNNEI, per germline. The CDR3 is made up of 15 amino acids. The CDR3 sequence is CASSDPLTGDQPQHF. In DNA form, the CDR3 reads TGTGCCAGCAGTGATCCCCTGACAGGGGATCAGCCCCAGCATTTT.

The chain uses TRBV29-1 and TRBJ2-2; D may be TRBD2 (7 bases). V gave up 6 bases and J gave up 7 bases, with 18 bases separating them. This CDR3 has 14 residues. Germline V gives CDR1 SQVTM, CDR2 ANQGSEA. CDR3 in amino acids: CSVRGAGVGGELFF. The CDR3, as DNA: TGCAGCGTGAGGGGGGCGGGAGTTGGCGGGGAGCTGTTTTTT.